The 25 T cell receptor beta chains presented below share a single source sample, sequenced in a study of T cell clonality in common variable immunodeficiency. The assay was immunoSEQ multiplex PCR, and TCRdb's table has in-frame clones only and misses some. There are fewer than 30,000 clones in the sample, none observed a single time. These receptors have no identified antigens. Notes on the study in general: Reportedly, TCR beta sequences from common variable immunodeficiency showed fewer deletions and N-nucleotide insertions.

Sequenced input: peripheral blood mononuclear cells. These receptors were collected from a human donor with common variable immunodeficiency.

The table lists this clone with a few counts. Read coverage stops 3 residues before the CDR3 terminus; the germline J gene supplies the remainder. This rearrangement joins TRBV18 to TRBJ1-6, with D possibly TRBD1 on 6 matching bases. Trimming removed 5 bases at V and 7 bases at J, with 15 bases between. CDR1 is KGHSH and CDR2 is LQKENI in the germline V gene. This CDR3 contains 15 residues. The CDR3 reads CASSGGEWENSPLHF. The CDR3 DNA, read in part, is TGTGCCAGCTCAGGGGGCGAGTGGGAGAATTCACCC.

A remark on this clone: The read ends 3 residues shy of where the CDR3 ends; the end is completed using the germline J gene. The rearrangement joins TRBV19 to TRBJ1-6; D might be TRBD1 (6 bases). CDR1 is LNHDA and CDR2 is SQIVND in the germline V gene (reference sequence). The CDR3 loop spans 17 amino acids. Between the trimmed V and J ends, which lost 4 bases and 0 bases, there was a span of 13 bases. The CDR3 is CASSRRQAGSYNSPLHF. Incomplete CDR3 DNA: TGTGCCAGTAGTAGGAGACAGGCTGGCTCCTATAATTCACCC. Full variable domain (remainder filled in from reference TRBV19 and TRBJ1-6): DGGITQSPKYLFRKEGQNVTLSCEQNLNHDAMYWYRQDPGQGLRLIYYSQIVNDFQKGDIAEGYSVSREKKESFPLTVTSAQKNPTAFYLCASSRRQAGSYNSPLHFGNGTRLTVT.

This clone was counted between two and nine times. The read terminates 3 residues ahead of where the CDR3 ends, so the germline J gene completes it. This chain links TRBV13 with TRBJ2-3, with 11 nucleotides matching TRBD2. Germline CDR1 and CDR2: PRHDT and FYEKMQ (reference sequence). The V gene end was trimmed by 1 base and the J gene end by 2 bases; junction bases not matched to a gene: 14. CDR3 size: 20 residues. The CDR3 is CASSLVPRLAGPGITDTQYF. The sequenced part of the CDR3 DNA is TGTGCCAGCAGCTTAGTTCCCCGACTAGCGGGGCCCGGGATCACAGATACG.

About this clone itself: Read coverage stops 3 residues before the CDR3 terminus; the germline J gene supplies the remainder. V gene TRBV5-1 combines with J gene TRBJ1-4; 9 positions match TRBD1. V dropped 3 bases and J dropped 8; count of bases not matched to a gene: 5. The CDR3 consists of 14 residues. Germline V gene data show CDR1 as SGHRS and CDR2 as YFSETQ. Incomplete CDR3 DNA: TGCGCCAGCAGCTCCCCGGGACAGGGCGAAAAA. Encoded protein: CASSSPGQGEK. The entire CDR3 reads CASSSPGQGEKLFF.

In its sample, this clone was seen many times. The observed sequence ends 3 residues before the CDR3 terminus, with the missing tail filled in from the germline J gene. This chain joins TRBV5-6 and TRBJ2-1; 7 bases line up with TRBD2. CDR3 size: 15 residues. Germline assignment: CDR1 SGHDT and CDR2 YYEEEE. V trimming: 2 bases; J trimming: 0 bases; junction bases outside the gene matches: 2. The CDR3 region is CASSFGGSSYNEQFF. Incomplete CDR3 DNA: TGTGCCAGCAGCTTCGGGGGGAGCTCCTACAATGAG.

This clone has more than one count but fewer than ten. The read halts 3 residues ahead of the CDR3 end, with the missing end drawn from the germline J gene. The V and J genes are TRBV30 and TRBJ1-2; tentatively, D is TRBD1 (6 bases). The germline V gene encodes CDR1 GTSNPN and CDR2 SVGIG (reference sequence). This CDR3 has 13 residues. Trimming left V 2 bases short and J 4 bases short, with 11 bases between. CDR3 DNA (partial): TGTGCCTGGAGTCCCACAGGGCCCTATGGC. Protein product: CAWSPTGPYG. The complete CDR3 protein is CAWSPTGPYGYTF.

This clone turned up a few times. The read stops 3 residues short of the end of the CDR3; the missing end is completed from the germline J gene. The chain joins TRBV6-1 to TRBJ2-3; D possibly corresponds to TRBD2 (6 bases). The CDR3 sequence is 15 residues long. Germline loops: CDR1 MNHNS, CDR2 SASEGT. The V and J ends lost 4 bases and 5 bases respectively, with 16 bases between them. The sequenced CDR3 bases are TGTGCCAGCAGTGCGCGACTAGAGGAGGAAGATACG. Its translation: CASSARLEEEDT. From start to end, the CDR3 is CASSARLEEEDTQYF.

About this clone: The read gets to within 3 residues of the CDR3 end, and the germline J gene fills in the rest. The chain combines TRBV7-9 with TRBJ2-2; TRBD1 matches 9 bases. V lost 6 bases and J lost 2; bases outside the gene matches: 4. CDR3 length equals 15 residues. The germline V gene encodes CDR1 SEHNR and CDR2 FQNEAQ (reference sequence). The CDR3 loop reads CASSRQGVNTGELFF. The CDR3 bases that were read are TGTGCCAGCAGTCGACAGGGGGTTAACACCGGGGAG.

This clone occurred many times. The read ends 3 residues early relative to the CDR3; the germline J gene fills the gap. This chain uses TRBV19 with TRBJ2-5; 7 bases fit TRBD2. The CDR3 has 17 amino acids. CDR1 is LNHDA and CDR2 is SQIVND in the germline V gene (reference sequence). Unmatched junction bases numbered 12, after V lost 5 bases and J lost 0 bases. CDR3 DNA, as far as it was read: TGTGCCAGTAGTCCTCCCCTTGGGGGGGGGTACCAAGAGACC. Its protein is CASSPPLGGGYQET. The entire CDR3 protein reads CASSPPLGGGYQETQYF.

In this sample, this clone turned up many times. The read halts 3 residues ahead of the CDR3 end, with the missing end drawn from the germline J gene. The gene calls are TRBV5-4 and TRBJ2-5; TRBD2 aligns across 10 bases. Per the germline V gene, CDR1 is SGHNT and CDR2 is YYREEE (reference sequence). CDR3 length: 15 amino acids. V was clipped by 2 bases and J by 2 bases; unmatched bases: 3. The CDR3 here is CASSFSGGLQETQYF. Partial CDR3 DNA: TGTGCCAGCAGCTTTAGCGGGGGGTTACAAGAGACC.

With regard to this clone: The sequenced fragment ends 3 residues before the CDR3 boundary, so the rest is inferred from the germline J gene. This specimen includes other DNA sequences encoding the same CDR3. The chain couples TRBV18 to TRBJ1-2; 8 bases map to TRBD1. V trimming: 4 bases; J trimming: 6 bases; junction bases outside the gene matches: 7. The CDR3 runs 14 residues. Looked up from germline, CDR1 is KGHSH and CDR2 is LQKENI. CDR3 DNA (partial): TGTGCCAGCTCACTCGAACAGGGGGACGATGGC. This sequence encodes CASSLEQGDDG. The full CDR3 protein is CASSLEQGDDGYTF. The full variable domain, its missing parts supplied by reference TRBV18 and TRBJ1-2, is NAGVMQNPRHLVRRRGQEARLRCSPMKGHSHVYWYRQLPEEGLKFMVYLQKENIIDESGMPKERFSAEFPKEGPSILRIQQVVRGDSAAYFCASSLEQGDDGYTFGSGTRLTVV.

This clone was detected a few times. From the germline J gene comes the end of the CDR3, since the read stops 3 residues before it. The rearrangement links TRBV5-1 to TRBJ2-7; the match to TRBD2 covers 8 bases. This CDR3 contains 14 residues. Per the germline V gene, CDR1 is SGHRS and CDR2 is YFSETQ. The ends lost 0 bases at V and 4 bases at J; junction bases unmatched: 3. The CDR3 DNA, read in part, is TGCGCCAGCAGCTTGGCGGGGGGGCAGTACGAG. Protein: CASSLAGGQYE. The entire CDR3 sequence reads CASSLAGGQYEQYF.

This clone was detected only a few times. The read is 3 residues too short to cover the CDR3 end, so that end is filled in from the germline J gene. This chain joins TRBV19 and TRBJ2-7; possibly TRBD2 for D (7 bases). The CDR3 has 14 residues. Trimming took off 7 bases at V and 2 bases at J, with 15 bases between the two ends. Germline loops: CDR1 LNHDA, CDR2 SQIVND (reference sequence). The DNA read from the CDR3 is TGTGCCAGTACCCCGGCGGGGGCCCCCTACGAG. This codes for CASTPAGAPYE. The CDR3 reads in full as CASTPAGAPYEQYF. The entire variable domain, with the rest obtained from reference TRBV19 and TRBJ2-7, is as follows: DGGITQSPKYLFRKEGQNVTLSCEQNLNHDAMYWYRQDPGQGLRLIYYSQIVNDFQKGDIAEGYSVSREKKESFPLTVTSAQKNPTAFYLCASTPAGAPYEQYFGPGTRLTVT.

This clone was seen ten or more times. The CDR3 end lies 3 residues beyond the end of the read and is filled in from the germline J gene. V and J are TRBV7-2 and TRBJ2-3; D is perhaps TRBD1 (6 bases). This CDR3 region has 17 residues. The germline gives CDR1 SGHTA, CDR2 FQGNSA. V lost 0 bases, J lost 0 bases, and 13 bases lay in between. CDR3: CASSLAQGRGSTDTQYF. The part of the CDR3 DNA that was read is TGTGCCAGCAGCTTAGCGCAGGGCAGGGGAAGCACAGATACG.

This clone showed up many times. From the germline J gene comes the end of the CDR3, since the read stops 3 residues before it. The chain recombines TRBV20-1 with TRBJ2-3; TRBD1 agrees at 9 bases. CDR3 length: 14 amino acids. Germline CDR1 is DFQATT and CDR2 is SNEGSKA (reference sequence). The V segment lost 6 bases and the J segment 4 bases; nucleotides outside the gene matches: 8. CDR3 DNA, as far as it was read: TGCAGTGCCAACGGACAGGGGTTGGCAGATACG. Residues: CSANGQGLADT. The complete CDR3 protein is CSANGQGLADTQYF.

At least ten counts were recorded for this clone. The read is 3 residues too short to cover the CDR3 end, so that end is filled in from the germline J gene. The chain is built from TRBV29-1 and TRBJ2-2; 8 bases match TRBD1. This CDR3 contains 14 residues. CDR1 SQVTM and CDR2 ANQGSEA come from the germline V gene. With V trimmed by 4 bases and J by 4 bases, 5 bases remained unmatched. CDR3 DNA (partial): TGCAGCGTTGTTGGACAGGGACGCACCGGGGAG. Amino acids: CSVVGQGRTGE. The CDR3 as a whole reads CSVVGQGRTGELFF.

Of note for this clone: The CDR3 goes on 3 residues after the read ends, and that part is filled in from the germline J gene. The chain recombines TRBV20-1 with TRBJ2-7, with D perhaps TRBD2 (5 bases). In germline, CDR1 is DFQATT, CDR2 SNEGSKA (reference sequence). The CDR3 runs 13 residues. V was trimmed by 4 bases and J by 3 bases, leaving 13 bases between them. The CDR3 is CSANGLRGYEQYF. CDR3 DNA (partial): TGCAGTGCTAACGGATTACGGGGCTACGAG.

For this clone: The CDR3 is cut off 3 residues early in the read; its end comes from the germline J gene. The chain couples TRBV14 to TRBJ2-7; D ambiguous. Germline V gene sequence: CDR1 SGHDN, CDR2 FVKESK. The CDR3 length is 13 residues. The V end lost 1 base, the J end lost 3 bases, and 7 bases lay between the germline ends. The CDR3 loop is CASSQGLFYEQYF. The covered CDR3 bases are TGTGCCAGCAGCCAAGGACTGTTCTACGAG.

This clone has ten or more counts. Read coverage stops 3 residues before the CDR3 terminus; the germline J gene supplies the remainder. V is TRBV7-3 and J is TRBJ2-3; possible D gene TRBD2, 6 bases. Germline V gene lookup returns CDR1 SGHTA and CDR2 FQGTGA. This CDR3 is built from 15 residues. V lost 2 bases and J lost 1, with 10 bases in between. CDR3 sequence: CASSLGGVGTDTQYF. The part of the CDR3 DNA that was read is TGTGCCAGCAGCTTAGGCGGGGTGGGCACAGATACG.

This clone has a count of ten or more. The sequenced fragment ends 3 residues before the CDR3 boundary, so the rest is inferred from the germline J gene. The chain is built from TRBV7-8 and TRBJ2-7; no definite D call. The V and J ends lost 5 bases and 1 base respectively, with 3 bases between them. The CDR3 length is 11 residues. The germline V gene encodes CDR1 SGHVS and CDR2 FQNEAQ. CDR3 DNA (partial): TGTGCCAGCAGCCCATCCTACGAG. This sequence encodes CASSPSYE. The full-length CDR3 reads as CASSPSYEQYF.

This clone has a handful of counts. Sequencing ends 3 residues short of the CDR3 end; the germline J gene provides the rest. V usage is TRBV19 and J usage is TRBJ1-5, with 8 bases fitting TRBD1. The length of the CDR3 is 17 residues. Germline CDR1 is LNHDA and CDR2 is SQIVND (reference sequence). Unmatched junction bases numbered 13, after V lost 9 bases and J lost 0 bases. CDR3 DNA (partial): TGTGCCAGCAAGGCTACTGGACAGGGCAATAGCAATCAGCCC. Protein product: CASKATGQGNSNQP. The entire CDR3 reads CASKATGQGNSNQPQHF.

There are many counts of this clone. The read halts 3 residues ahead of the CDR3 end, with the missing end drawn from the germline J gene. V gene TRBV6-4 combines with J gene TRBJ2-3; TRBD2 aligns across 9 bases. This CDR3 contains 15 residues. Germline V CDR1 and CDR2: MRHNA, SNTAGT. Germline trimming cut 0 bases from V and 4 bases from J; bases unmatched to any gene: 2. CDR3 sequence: CASSDSRGGADTQYF. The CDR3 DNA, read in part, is TGTGCCAGCAGTGACTCGCGGGGGGGAGCAGATACG.

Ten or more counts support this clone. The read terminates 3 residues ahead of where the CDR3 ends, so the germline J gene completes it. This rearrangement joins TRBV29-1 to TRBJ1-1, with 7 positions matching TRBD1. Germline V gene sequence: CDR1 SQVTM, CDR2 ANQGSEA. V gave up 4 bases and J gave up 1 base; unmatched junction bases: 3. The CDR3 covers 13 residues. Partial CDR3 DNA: TGCAGCGTTGCTGGACAGGAGAACACTGAA. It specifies CSVAGQENTE. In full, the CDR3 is CSVAGQENTEAFF.

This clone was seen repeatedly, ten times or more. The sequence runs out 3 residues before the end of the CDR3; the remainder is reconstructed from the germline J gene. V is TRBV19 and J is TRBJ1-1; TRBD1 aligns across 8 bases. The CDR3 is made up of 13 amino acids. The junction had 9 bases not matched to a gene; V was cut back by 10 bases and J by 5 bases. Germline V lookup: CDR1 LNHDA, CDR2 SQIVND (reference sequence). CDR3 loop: CATTTGGRTEAFF. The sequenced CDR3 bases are TGTGCCACTACCACAGGGGGGAGAACTGAA.

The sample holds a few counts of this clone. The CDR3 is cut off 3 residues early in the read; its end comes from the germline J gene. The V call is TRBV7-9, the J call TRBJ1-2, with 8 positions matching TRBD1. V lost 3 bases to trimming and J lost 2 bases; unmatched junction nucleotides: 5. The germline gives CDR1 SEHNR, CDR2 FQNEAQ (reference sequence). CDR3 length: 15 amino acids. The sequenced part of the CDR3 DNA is TGTGCCAGCAGCTTCACGGCAGGGGGCAACTATGGC. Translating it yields CASSFTAGGNYG. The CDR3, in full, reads CASSFTAGGNYGYTF.